These 9 T cell receptor beta chains share one sample of origin, sequenced in a study of blood T cell repertoires in COVID-19. Here immunoSEQ multiplex PCR was the method, and the copy in TCRdb shows in-frame clones only, minus some. In the table there are under 200,000 clones, roughly nine tenths of which are singletons. The sequencing input was PBMCs or T cells enriched from blood (not recorded which). These receptors were taken from a woman between 45 and 65 years old who had recovered from COVID-19.

V and J are TRBV30 and TRBJ2-7; 14 nucleotides match TRBD2. The CDR3 totals 22 residues. The trim removed 0 bases at V and 2 bases at J, leaving 21 bases unmatched. In germline, CDR1 is GTSNPN, CDR2 SVGIG (reference sequence). The CDR3 nucleotides read TGTGCCTGGAGTGTACTGGCCAGTAGAGCCGGGACTAGCGGGAGAGTCCCCTACGAGCAGTACTTC. Translating it yields CAWSVLASRAGTSGRVPYEQYF.

The chain links TRBV5-4 to TRBJ2-3; D is perhaps TRBD2 (6 bases). CDR3 length: 15 residues. CDR1 SGHNT and CDR2 YYREEE come from the germline V gene (reference sequence). V was cut by 2 bases and J by 2 bases, with 12 bases left in between. As DNA, the CDR3 is TGTGCCAGCAGCTTTGTTGGCGGGGACACAGATACGCAGTATTTT. Its translation is CASSFVGGDTDTQYF.

V usage is TRBV7-2 and J usage is TRBJ1-6; tentatively, D is TRBD1 (5 bases). In germline, CDR1 is SGHTA, CDR2 FQGNSA. This CDR3 spans 15 amino acids. V dropped 5 bases and J dropped 6 bases, with 14 bases sitting between them. The CDR3 DNA reads TGTGCCAGCAGCGCACGACAGAAAAGTAATTCACCCCTCCACTTT. Translation gives CASSARQKSNSPLHF.

The chain recombines TRBV3-1 (or the pseudogene TRBV3-2) with TRBJ2-5; TRBD1 agrees at 9 bases. The CDR3 is made up of 14 amino acids. V dropped 4 bases and J dropped 2; count of bases not matched to a gene: 2. Germline CDR1 and CDR2: LGHDT and YNNKEL (reference sequence). The CDR3 sequence: CASSPGQGQETQYF. Here the CDR3 DNA reads TGTGCCAGCAGCCCGGGACAGGGTCAAGAGACCCAGTACTTC.

This chain connects TRBV19 to TRBJ2-2, with 7 positions matching TRBD2. Germline values: CDR1 LNHDA, CDR2 SQIVND (reference sequence). The trim removed 2 bases at V and 4 bases at J, leaving 4 bases unmatched. CDR3 length equals 15 residues. CDR3 DNA sequence: TGTGCCAGTAGTATAACTAGCGCAACCACCGGGGAGCTGTTTTTT. Protein: CASSITSATTGELFF.

The V gene is TRBV5-1, the J gene TRBJ2-7; D is possibly TRBD1 (6 bases). This CDR3 spans 14 amino acids. V was pared by 0 bases and J by 2 bases, with 9 bases between. Germline assignment: CDR1 SGHRS and CDR2 YFSETQ. CDR3 residues: CASSLDRDPYEQYF. In nucleotides, the CDR3 is TGCGCCAGCAGCTTGGACAGGGACCCCTACGAGCAGTACTTC.

The chain carries TRBV13 and TRBJ2-1, with 12 bases identical to TRBD2. The length of the CDR3 is 17 residues. In germline, CDR1 is PRHDT, CDR2 FYEKMQ (reference sequence). Unmatched junction bases numbered 12, after V lost 5 bases and J lost 7 bases. The chain's CDR3 is CASSPPTSGSRGNEQFF. In DNA, the CDR3 is TGTGCCAGCAGCCCCCCGACTAGCGGGAGTAGGGGAAATGAGCAGTTCTTC.

The chain has TRBV27 and TRBJ1-4; no clear D gene. Germline CDR1 reads MNHEY; CDR2 reads SMNVEV (reference sequence). V was cut by 5 bases and J by 0 bases, with 13 bases left in between. The CDR3 is 16 amino acids. The CDR3 here is CASSPSPDTTNEKLFF. CDR3 nucleotide sequence: TGTGCCAGCAGTCCATCACCCGACACAACTAATGAAAAACTGTTTTTT.

The genes are TRBV7-9 and TRBJ2-2; 11 positions agree with TRBD2. The CDR3 runs 16 residues. Germline V gene sequence: CDR1 SEHNR, CDR2 FQNEAQ (reference sequence). Trimming took 8 bases from V and 1 from J; bases not matched to a gene: 6. The CDR3 loop is CASPLAGGRNTGELFF. CDR3 nucleotide sequence: TGTGCCAGCCCCCTAGCGGGAGGAAGGAACACCGGGGAGCTGTTTTTT. The variable domain in full, with the rest retrieved from reference TRBV7-9 and TRBJ2-2, is DTGVSQNPRHKITKRGQNVTFRCDPISEHNRLYWYRQTLGQGPEFLTYFQNEAQLEKSRLLSDRFSAERPKGSFSTLEIQRTEQGDSAMYLCASPLAGGRNTGELFFGEGSRLTVL.